Listed below are T cell receptor beta chains from one sample, sequenced in a study of cytomegalovirus exposure and HLA in healthy donors. Data came from immunoSEQ multiplex PCR; TCRdb stores just in-frame clones and leaves some out. The profile covers some 77,000 clones, with 79% appearing a single time and 2.5% taken by the ten largest. Sequenced input: PBMCs. The receptor set was obtained from a man aged 25-40 years in good health and CMV-seronegative. CDR3s include the opening cysteine and the closing phenylalanine or tryptophan. The D gene is left open where the match is weak. Size is stated for part of the rows, as once, few or many counts, or as a class when the clone is expanded.

TRBV11-3	NA	TRBJ1-2	NA	TGTGCCAGCAGGACAAAAGGCTACACCTTC	CASRTKGYTF
TRBV7-2	NA	TRBJ1-6	TRBD1	TGTGCCAGCAGCCCAGGGACAGTTAATTCACCCCTCCACTTT	CASSPGTVNSPLHF
TRBV7-2	NA	TRBJ2-7	NA	TGTGCCAGCAGCTTAGGGAGCAGGGGACGCACGTTTGAGGAGTACTTC	CASSLGSRGRTFEEYF
TRBV7-2	NA	TRBJ2-1	TRBD2	TGTGCCAGCAGCTTAGCTGGTATCGCGGGGGAATTCTACAATGAGCAGTTCTTC	CASSLAGIAGEFYNEQFF
TRBV6-4	NA	TRBJ2-6	NA	TGTGCCAGCAGTGACTCGAGGTCTGGGGCCAACGTCCTGACTTTC	CASSDSRSGANVLTF
TRBV7-9	once	TRBJ1-4	TRBD1	TGTGCCAGCAGCTGGACAGGGGCCCGCGATGCAACTAATGAAAAACTGTTTTTT	CASSWTGARDATNEKLFF
TRBV9	NA	TRBJ2-1	NA	TGTGCCAGCAGCAAATCCAGCGGCGCTACCAATGAGCAGTTCTTC	CASSKSSGATNEQFF
TRBV28	NA	TRBJ2-7	TRBD2	TGTGCCAGCAGTTCCGGGACTAGCTTATCCGAGCAGTACTTC	CASSSGTSLSEQYF
TRBV4-1	NA	TRBJ1-1	NA	TGCGCCAGCAGCCAAGAAAACAAGATTCCAGTCACTGAAGCTTTCTTT	CASSQENKIPVTEAFF
TRBV4-1	NA	TRBJ2-5	TRBD2	TGCGCCAGCAGCCAGGCCCTGGGGACTAGCGGGGGGCACCAAGAGACCCAGTACTTC	CASSQALGTSGGHQETQYF
TRBV15	few	TRBJ1-6	NA	TGTGCCACCAGCCGGGGCCTTAACGGGGGTAATTCACCCCTCCACTTT	CATSRGLNGGNSPLHF
TRBV10-2	NA	TRBJ1-5	NA	TGCGCCAACGGGAGAAGACTGGACGTAGAAAATCAGCCCCAGCATTTT	CANGRRLDVENQPQHF
TRBV7-2	NA	TRBJ2-7	NA	TGTGCCAGCAGCTTAACGGTACAGGGATGGGGCGAGCAGTACTTC	CASSLTVQGWGEQYF
TRBV7-8	NA	TRBJ1-5	NA	TGTGCCAGCAGCTTAGGCCGCGTCCCTCAGCCCCAGCATTTT	CASSLGRVPQPQHF
TRBV11-2	NA	TRBJ2-7	NA	TGTGCCAGCAGCTCTCAACCCATACCCTCGGACGAGCAGTACTTC	CASSSQPIPSDEQYF
TRBV7-2	NA	TRBJ1-5	NA	TGTGCCAGCAGCTTGGACAGTTCTTTGAGGCCCCAGCATTTT	CASSLDSSLRPQHF
TRBV19	NA	TRBJ1-3	NA	TGTGCCAGTCGGTCCCGACGGGACTCTGGAAACACCATATATTTT	CASRSRRDSGNTIYF
TRBV7-8	few	TRBJ1-5	NA	TGTGCCAGCAGTTCTTTTCAGGGCGGCGAGCCCCAGCATTTT	CASSSFQGGEPQHF
TRBV19	NA	TRBJ2-1	TRBD2	TGTGCCAGTAGTACTTACTCGGGACTAGAGGGGTTCTTC	CASSTYSGLEGFF
TRBV5-1	NA	TRBJ2-7	NA	TGCGCCAGCAGCGCCGCCCGCGGGGATGTGGCCTACGAGCAGTACTTC	CASSAARGDVAYEQYF
TRBV10-3	NA	TRBJ1-2	TRBD1	TGTGCCACCCGGGACAGGGGTTATGGCTACACCTTC	CATRDRGYGYTF
TRBV28	once	TRBJ2-7	TRBD2	TGTGCCAGCTTACACGGGACTAACACCTACGAGCAGTACTTC	CASLHGTNTYEQYF
TRBV7-2	NA	TRBJ2-1	NA	TGTGCCAGCAGCTTCGGACCATCGGGGGAGCAGTTCTTC	CASSFGPSGEQFF
TRBV10-3	NA	TRBJ2-5	NA	TGTGCCATCAGCATCAGACCGGGACTCTCCCAAGAGACCCAGTACTTC	CAISIRPGLSQETQYF
TRBV28	NA	TRBJ2-7	NA	TGTGCCAGCAGCGGAGATATGGGAGTCGAGCAGTACTTC	CASSGDMGVEQYF
TRBV29-1	NA	TRBJ1-2	NA	TGCAGCGTTAAAAGACCCGGGACTTCCGAGGGCTACACCTTC	CSVKRPGTSEGYTF
TRBV5-4	NA	TRBJ1-1	NA	TGTGCCAGCAGCCCCTATCTGTACACTGAAGCTTTCTTT	CASSPYLYTEAFF
TRBV7-3	NA	TRBJ2-3	NA	TGTGCCAGCAGCCTATCCCCTGGAGATACGCAGTATTTT	CASSLSPGDTQYF
TRBV6-5	NA	TRBJ2-7	NA	TGTGCCAGCAGCGCCGGGACTCCATACGAGCAGTACTTC	CASSAGTPYEQYF
TRBV27	NA	TRBJ1-1	NA	TGTGCCAGCAGTTCGAAGAGGATGAACACTGAAGCTTTCTTT	CASSSKRMNTEAFF
TRBV6-5	NA	TRBJ2-3	NA	TGTGCCAGCAGTTACTCCCGGGGGAACACAGATACGCAGTATTTT	CASSYSRGNTDTQYF
TRBV6-5	NA	TRBJ1-2	NA	TGTGCCAGCAGTTACTCTATCCAGGGATACTATGGCTACACCTTC	CASSYSIQGYYGYTF
TRBV7-9	NA	TRBJ2-1	NA	TGTTCCAGCAGCTCCAATAGGAGAGTAAACAATGAGCAGTTCTTC	CSSSSNRRVNNEQFF
TRBV30	NA	TRBJ2-3	NA	TGTGCCTGGAGTGTACTGACAGTTCCTTCGGGGCAGTATTTT	CAWSVLTVPSGQYF
TRBV25-1	once	TRBJ1-2	NA	TGTGCCAGCAGTGCCCTCGGGACTCCTAGTGGGTGTGGCTACACCTTC	CASSALGTPSGCGYTF
TRBV7-9	once	TRBJ2-3	NA	TGTGCCAGCAGCCCTAGAGAGGAGGATACGCAGTATTTT	CASSPREEDTQYF
TRBV19	NA	TRBJ2-7	NA	TGTGCCAGTAGTAGGCGCCAGGGAATCGCCTACGAGCAGTACTTC	CASSRRQGIAYEQYF
TRBV7-9	NA	TRBJ2-1	NA	TGTGCCAGCAGCTTGGTCAGAGGCGATGAGCAGTTCTTC	CASSLVRGDEQFF
TRBV10-3	NA	TRBJ2-7	NA	TGTGCCTTACAGACGAGTTCAGGGGAGCAGTACTTC	CALQTSSGEQYF
TRBV7-9	NA	TRBJ1-2	TRBD1	TGTGCCAGCAGCACCAGACCGGGACAGCTTTATGGCTACACCTTC	CASSTRPGQLYGYTF
TRBV19	NA	TRBJ2-1	NA	TGTGCCAGTACCATTTACAATGAGCAGTTCTTC	CASTIYNEQFF